Each of the 10 T cell receptor beta chains below was sequenced from the same sample in a study of blood T cells in healthy people across ages. A second about 6 to 12 cycle PCR used barcoded and J-beta primers. TCRdb reanalysed the 5' RACE reads using MiXCR and keeps one entry per CDR3 protein. The table lists around 1.5 million distinct CDR3 sequences, about 35% of them singletons. Sample: blood. These receptor sequences come from a woman in her 30s in good health.

In its sample, this clonotype was seen many times. The chain carries TRBV29-1 and TRBJ1-2, with 9 bases matching TRBD1. This CDR3 contains 13 residues. Germline CDR1 SQVTM, CDR2 ANQGSEA. The junction had 8 bases not matched to a gene; V was cut back by 7 bases and J by 5 bases. CDR3 bases: TGCAGCGCCGAACAGGGGGCGGGTTATGGCTACACCTTC. Translated, it gives CSAEQGAGYGYTF.

This clonotype was recorded a few times. The CDR3 DNA reads as TGTGCCTGGGTACGTGCGGGGTTCTACGAGCAGTACTTC. This translates into CAWVRAGFYEQYF. The V and J genes are TRBV30 and TRBJ2-5, with D possibly being TRBD2 (6 bases). The J call may be faulty, since TRBJ2-7 better matches the DNA end. Per the germline V gene, CDR1 is GTSNPN and CDR2 is SVGIG (reference sequence). The CDR3 has 13 amino acids.

In its sample, this clonotype was seen once. The chain has TRBV9 and TRBJ2-1, with D tentatively TRBD2 (5 bases). Germline CDR1 and CDR2: SGDLS and YYNGEE. Trimming removed 7 bases at V and 10 bases at J, with 15 bases between. CDR3 length: 12 residues. CDR3 protein: CASGSSNYEQFF. The CDR3 nucleotides read TGTGCCAGCGGGTCTAGCAACTACGAGCAGTTCTTC. The variable domain in full, completed from reference TRBV9 and TRBJ2-1, reads DSGVTQTPKHLITATGQRVTLRCSPRSGDLSVYWYQQSLDQGLQFLIQYYNGEERAKGNILERFSAQQFPDLHSELNLSSLELGDSALYFCASGSSNYEQFFGPGTRLTVL.

This sequence joins TRBV7-2 and TRBJ1-4; a possible D gene is TRBD1 (5 bases). The CDR3 consists of 15 residues. CDR1 is SGHTA and CDR2 is FQGNSA in the germline V gene. With 3 bases removed from V and 8 bases from J, the gap between germline ends came to 16 bases. CDR3 sequence: CASSFSGLMMEKLFF. For the CDR3, the DNA is TGTGCCAGCAGCTTCTCGGGGCTAATGATGGAAAAACTGTTTTTT.

The chain links TRBV20-1 to TRBJ1-2; tentatively, D is TRBD1 (6 bases). Trimming shortened V by 3 bases and J by 4 bases, and 9 bases separated the two germline ends. The CDR3 runs to 12 residues. Germline lookup yields CDR1 DFQATT and CDR2 SNEGSKA (reference sequence). CDR3 DNA sequence: TGCAGTGCTAGGGACAGCATCTATGGCTACACCTTC. Encoded protein: CSARDSIYGYTF.

This chain connects TRBV21-1 to TRBJ1-2. TRBV21-1 is a listed pseudogene. This CDR3 has 12 residues. CDR3 bases: TGTGCCCCTATTGGGGCCCCAGGCGGCTACACCTTC. Amino acids: CAPIGAPGGYTF.

This clonotype was counted between two and nine times. V usage is TRBV6-1 and J usage is TRBJ1-2, with D uncertain. Germline CDR1 and CDR2: MNHNS and SASEGT. The CDR3 extends over 12 amino acids. V was trimmed by 8 bases and J by 2 bases, leaving 9 bases between them. CDR3 DNA: TGTGCCAGCCGTAAGCCAAACTATGGCTACACCTTC. Encoded protein: CASRKPNYGYTF.

This clonotype has only a few counts. The V call is TRBV5-1, the J call TRBJ2-1; 8 bases are a match to TRBD2. The CDR3 consists of 17 residues. The germline gives CDR1 SGHRS, CDR2 YFSETQ. The J segment lost 5 bases and the V segment lost 3 bases, leaving 13 bases of the junction unmatched. The CDR3 nucleotides are TGCGCCAGCAGCTCTAACCCGCAGACTAGCGCGAACAATGAGCAGTTCTTC. Translation gives CASSSNPQTSANNEQFF.

The V and J genes are TRBV7-9 and TRBJ1-2; D remains unclear. Trimming took off 5 bases at V and 8 bases at J, with 18 bases between the two ends. The CDR3 consists of 14 residues. Germline loops: CDR1 SEHNR, CDR2 FQNEAQ (reference sequence). CDR3 DNA: TGTGCCAGCAGCCGACAAACTCCGGATATGGGCTACACCTTC. Translation gives CASSRQTPDMGYTF.

J is TRBJ1-1 and V is TRBV12-3 or TRBV12-4; no definite D call. This CDR3 is 14 amino acids long. The V end was cut by 6 bases, the J end by 10 bases, with 21 bases between. Here the CDR3 DNA reads TGTGCCAGCAGCCTACACTCAGTGACTATCGGAGCTTTCTTT. Translated: CASSLHSVTIGAFF.